This T cell receptor (beta chain) came from a study of chemoradiotherapy in HPV16-positive cancers. Study as a whole: Candidate HPV-specific T-cell clones and common TCR motifs came from functional assays in a couple of HPV16-positive patients.

Germline values: CDR1 MDHEN, CDR2 SYDVKM. V was clipped by 0 bases and J by 6 bases, with 6 bases between them. This CDR3 comprises 12 residues. The repertoire was sequenced with immunoSEQ multiplex PCR; TCRdb's copy has only in-frame clones and lacks some. The repertoire includes approximately 2,300 clones, 60% to 85% of them detected once, and roughly 17% sits in the top ten. Over chemoradiotherapy, repertoires were sampled more than once. The J gene is TRBJ2-7, the V gene TRBV28; D assignment may be TRBD1 or TRBD2 (5 bases each). The sequences come from tumor tissue, collected from a patient who underwent chemoradiotherapy. The TCR sequence derives from a human donor with HPV-associated anogenital cancer. The CDR3 DNA is TGTGCCAGCAGTTTATGGGGACGCGAGCAGTACTTC. Translated: CASSLWGREQYF.